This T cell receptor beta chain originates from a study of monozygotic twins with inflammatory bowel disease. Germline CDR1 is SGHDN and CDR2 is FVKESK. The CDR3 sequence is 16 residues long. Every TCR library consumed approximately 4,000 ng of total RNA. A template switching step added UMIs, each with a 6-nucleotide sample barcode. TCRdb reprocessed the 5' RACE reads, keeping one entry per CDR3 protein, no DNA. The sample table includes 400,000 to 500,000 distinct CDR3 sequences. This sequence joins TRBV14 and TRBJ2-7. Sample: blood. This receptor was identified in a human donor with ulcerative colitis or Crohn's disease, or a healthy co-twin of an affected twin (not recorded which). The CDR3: CASSRDVPSYSYEQYF.